The 19 T cell receptor beta chains presented below share a single source sample, sequenced in a study of T cells in Graves' hyperthyroidism and ophthalmopathy. Regions amplified from RNA transcripts were the TCR beta CDR3 regions. HTBI primers were used for first-round RT-PCR of the TCR CDR3. TCRdb used MiXCR to reprocess the multiplex PCR reads, holding one entry per CDR3 protein. Of roughly 740,000 distinct CDR3 sequences listed, around 15% were seen once; the top ten hold around 8%. Sample: blood. The receptors stem from a man younger than 35 with Graves' hyperthyroidism.

This clonotype was recorded at least ten times. This CDR3 is CASSPAREEEQFF. The CDR3 DNA reads TGTGCCAGCAGCCCCGCCCGGGAGGAGGAGCAGTTCTTC. This chain links TRBV7-2 with TRBJ2-1; 7 nucleotides line up with TRBD2. The CDR3 totals 13 residues. Trimming at V came to 5 bases and at J to 10 bases, leaving 8 bases not matched to a gene. Germline CDR1 is SGHTA and CDR2 is FQGNSA.

This clonotype was counted only a few times. The V and J genes are TRBV6-2 or TRBV6-3 and TRBJ2-1; no firm D call. The germline V gene encodes CDR1 MNHEY and CDR2 SVGEGT. The V gene lost 7 bases and the J gene lost 4 bases, with 11 bases spanning the gap. The CDR3 is 13 residues long. Here the CDR3 reads CASTTPSYNEQFF. CDR3 DNA: TGTGCCAGCACCACACCCTCGTACAATGAGCAGTTCTTC.

In nucleotides, the CDR3 is TGTGCCAGCAGTTTCCTAGGCGGGAGCCCGAGGGAGACCCAGTACTTC. Residues: CASSFLGGSPRETQYF. This chain connects TRBV25-1 to TRBJ2-5, with 7 bases aligning to TRBD2. CDR1 and CDR2 (germline): MGHDK, SYGVNS. With V trimmed by 5 bases and J by 5 bases, 14 bases remained unmatched. This CDR3 is 16 amino acids long. The entire variable domain, with the rest obtained from reference TRBV25-1 and TRBJ2-5, is as follows: EADIYQTPRYLVIGTGKKITLECSQTMGHDKMYWYQQDPGMELHLIHYSYGVNSTEKGDLSSESTVSRIRTEHFPLTLESARPSHTSQYLCASSFLGGSPRETQYFGPGTRLLVL.

This clonotype was recorded at least ten times. The genes are TRBV2 and TRBJ1-5; D gene ambiguous. V was cut by 7 bases and J by 2 bases, with 9 bases left in between. Germline lookup yields CDR1 SNHLY and CDR2 FYNNEI. The CDR3 is 13 amino acids. The CDR3 nucleotides are TGTGCCAGCACCATGGACGGCAATCAGCCCCAGCATTTT. Residues: CASTMDGNQPQHF.

This clonotype has a count of ten or more. The V gene is TRBV7-9, the J gene TRBJ1-2; D perhaps matches TRBD1 (5 bases). The CDR3 contains 15 residues. Per the germline V gene, CDR1 is SEHNR and CDR2 is FQNEAQ (reference sequence). V was cut by 1 base and J by 2 bases, with 11 bases left in between. The CDR3 DNA reads TGTGCCAGCAGCTTAGAGGCGGGGACGAACTATGGCTACACCTTC. It codes for CASSLEAGTNYGYTF.

This clonotype was detected only a few times. This chain connects TRBV20-1 to TRBJ2-1, with 7 bases identical to TRBD2. Germline trimming cut 7 bases from V and 2 bases from J; bases unmatched to any gene: 5. The germline gives CDR1 DFQATT, CDR2 SNEGSKA (reference sequence). CDR3 size: 13 residues. This CDR3 is CSGFAGAYNEQFF. The CDR3 DNA sequence: TGCAGTGGTTTTGCGGGAGCCTACAATGAGCAGTTCTTC.

The rearrangement joins TRBV3-1 to TRBJ2-7; TRBD1 aligns across 7 bases. The ends lost 0 bases at V and 4 bases at J; junction bases unmatched: 9. The CDR3 loop spans 16 amino acids. The germline V gene encodes CDR1 LGHDT and CDR2 YNNKEL (reference sequence). This CDR3 is CASSQDQDKGAYEQYF. The CDR3 DNA follows: TGTGCCAGCAGCCAAGACCAGGACAAGGGGGCGTACGAGCAGTACTTC.

The rearrangement links TRBV12-3 or TRBV12-4 to TRBJ1-5; no definite D call. V gave up 8 bases and J gave up 0 bases, with 14 bases separating them. This CDR3 region has 15 residues. CDR3 loop: CASRKSADSNQPQHF. The CDR3 DNA sequence: TGTGCCAGCCGAAAGTCCGCCGATAGCAATCAGCCCCAGCATTTT.

The chain carries TRBV7-2 and TRBJ2-5; TRBD2 might be the D (5 bases). This CDR3 region has 16 residues. The germline gives CDR1 SGHTA, CDR2 FQGNSA. The V gene lost 5 bases and the J gene lost 6 bases, with 22 bases spanning the gap. In nucleotides, the CDR3 is TGTGCCAGCAGCCCCGCATCAGACCCGAGCGGAAAGACCCAGTACTTC. It encodes CASSPASDPSGKTQYF.

At least ten counts were recorded for this clonotype. The chain employs TRBV20-1 and TRBJ2-5, with a weak D call TRBD2 (7 bases). Germline lookup yields CDR1 DFQATT and CDR2 SNEGSKA (reference sequence). This CDR3 comprises 13 residues. The V gene lost 6 bases and the J gene lost 5 bases, with 16 bases spanning the gap. In DNA, the CDR3 is TGCAGTGCCCCGGTGGGAGGGGGGGAGACCCAGTACTTC. This gives the protein CSAPVGGGETQYF.

The sample holds many counts of this clonotype. The V and J genes are TRBV6-2 or TRBV6-3 and TRBJ2-1; D remains unclear. Trimming removed 5 bases from V and 12 bases from J, with 14 bases in between. This CDR3 is 12 amino acids long. Germline V gives CDR1 MNHEY, CDR2 SVGEGT. Here the CDR3 DNA reads TGTGCCAGCAGTGCTCGCGTCATAGGGCAGTTCTTC. Protein: CASSARVIGQFF.

This sequence joins TRBV4-1 and TRBJ2-3; 8 positions match TRBD1. The germline V gene encodes CDR1 MGHRA and CDR2 YSYEKL. The CDR3 runs to 16 residues. V lost 1 base, J lost 1 base, and 4 bases stayed unmatched. The CDR3 loop is CASSQAGGMGTDTQYF. The CDR3 nucleotides read TGCGCCAGCAGCCAAGCAGGGGGCATGGGCACAGATACGCAGTATTTT.

This sequence joins TRBV20-1 and TRBJ2-7; D is tentatively TRBD1 or TRBD2 (5 bases each). The CDR3 runs 15 residues. Per the germline V gene, CDR1 is DFQATT and CDR2 is SNEGSKA (reference sequence). The ends were cut back, 0 bases at V and 0 bases at J, with 12 bases in the middle. CDR3: CSAREWGSASYEQYF. DNA for the CDR3: TGCAGTGCTAGAGAATGGGGGAGCGCCTCCTACGAGCAGTACTTC.

The chain is built from TRBV20-1 and TRBJ2-1; 10 bases fit TRBD2. V shed 6 bases, J shed 6 bases, and the junction held 11 bases outside the gene matches. There are 15 residues in the CDR3. Looked up from germline, CDR1 is DFQATT and CDR2 is SNEGSKA (reference sequence). This CDR3 is CSAPALAGTFNEQFF. Here the CDR3 DNA reads TGCAGTGCCCCGGCACTAGCGGGAACTTTCAATGAGCAGTTCTTC.

The sample holds many counts of this clonotype. V gene TRBV28 combines with J gene TRBJ2-3; 9 bases are a match to TRBD1. This CDR3 is 16 amino acids long. Per the germline V gene, CDR1 is MDHEN and CDR2 is SYDVKM. Losses at the gene ends were 5 bases for V and 1 base for J; bases not matched to a gene: 7. The CDR3 DNA sequence: TGTGCCAGCAGTGCCCACAGGGGGCAGGGCACAGATACGCAGTATTTT. Translation gives CASSAHRGQGTDTQYF.

This clonotype occurred a few times. The chain employs TRBV24-1 and TRBJ2-5; no reliable D call. The length of the CDR3 is 14 residues. Trimming left V 7 bases short and J 5 bases short, with 16 bases between. Germline CDR1 and CDR2: KGHDR and SFDVKD. The CDR3 sequence is CATSATQGMETQYF. In nucleotides, the CDR3 is TGTGCCACCAGCGCCACACAAGGCATGGAGACCCAGTACTTC.

The V gene is TRBV7-2, the J gene TRBJ2-2, with TRBD2 identical over 12 bases. The CDR3 contains 17 residues. With V trimmed by 3 bases and J by 8 bases, 10 bases remained unmatched. Germline V CDR1 and CDR2: SGHTA, FQGNSA. CDR3 residues: CASSLGLLAGGEGELFF. The CDR3 DNA follows: TGTGCCAGCAGCTTGGGACTACTAGCGGGAGGTGAAGGGGAGCTGTTTTTT.

The chain is built from TRBV3-1 and TRBJ2-1; 10 nucleotides line up with TRBD2. V was clipped by 2 bases and J by 4 bases; unmatched bases: 8. CDR3 size: 17 residues. Per germline, CDR1 LGHDT and CDR2 YNNKEL (reference sequence). CDR3 in DNA: TGTGCCAGCAGCCAAAGGCCCTGGACTAGCGGATACAATGAGCAGTTCTTC. Protein: CASSQRPWTSGYNEQFF.

There are a few counts of this clonotype. The rearrangement joins TRBV15 to TRBJ1-1, with D tentatively TRBD1 (5 bases). V was pared by 3 bases and J by 1 base, with 15 bases between. This CDR3 comprises 16 residues. Germline lookup yields CDR1 LNHNV and CDR2 YYDKDF (reference sequence). The CDR3 loop reads CATSRGRERENTEAFF. CDR3 bases: TGTGCCACCAGCAGGGGACGGGAAAGGGAGAACACTGAAGCTTTCTTT.